The 10 T cell receptor beta chains given below trace back to one sample, sequenced in a study of cytomegalovirus exposure and HLA in healthy donors. Vbeta (60) and Jbeta (13) primers were used in the PCR. Generated by immunoSEQ multiplex PCR, the TCRdb table keeps only in-frame clones and is missing some. In the table there are 150,000 to 200,000 clones, about 80% of which are singletons. Material: PBMCs. All receptors derive from a young man in good health and CMV-seronegative.

The V gene is TRBV2, the J gene TRBJ2-5; TRBD2 might be the D (6 bases). The germline gives CDR1 SNHLY, CDR2 FYNNEI. There are 13 residues in the CDR3. Trimming removed 4 bases from V and 5 bases from J, with 11 bases in between. CDR3 amino acids: CASSAGAGETQYF. In DNA, the CDR3 is TGTGCCAGCAGTGCGGGAGCTGGGGAGACCCAGTACTTC.

This chain links TRBV9 with TRBJ2-3, with 9 bases fitting TRBD2. V lost 1 base to trimming and J lost 6 bases; unmatched junction nucleotides: 18. The CDR3 extends over 19 amino acids. CDR1 SGDLS and CDR2 YYNGEE come from the germline V gene. CDR3 amino acids: CASSVSPPNIAGVGDTQYF. The CDR3 DNA is TGTGCCAGCAGCGTATCCCCGCCCAATATAGCGGGAGTGGGGGATACGCAGTATTTT.

The V and J genes are TRBV14 and TRBJ1-2; D gene unclear. The germline V and J ends were trimmed by 0 bases and 0 bases, with 11 bases remaining between them. The CDR3 is 16 residues long. Germline CDR1 and CDR2: SGHDN and FVKESK. CDR3 in amino acids: CASSQDLSSSNYGYTF. The CDR3 DNA follows: TGTGCCAGCAGCCAAGATCTCTCGTCGTCTAACTATGGCTACACCTTC.

The rearrangement uses TRBV6-6 and TRBJ2-7; 9 bases line up with TRBD1. The CDR3 covers 15 residues. Germline V gene lookup returns CDR1 MNHNY and CDR2 SVGAGI (reference sequence). Trimming removed 5 bases from V and 3 bases from J; junction bases left unmatched: 8. The chain's CDR3 is CASSPRDRADYEQYF. The CDR3 DNA follows: TGTGCCAGCAGTCCCCGGGACAGGGCCGACTACGAGCAGTACTTC.

This chain joins TRBV30 and TRBJ2-5; tentatively, D is TRBD1 (5 bases). Germline CDR1 and CDR2: GTSNPN and SVGIG (reference sequence). With 3 bases removed from V and 4 bases from J, the gap between germline ends came to 12 bases. The CDR3 covers 13 residues. The CDR3 DNA follows: TGTGCCTGGAGCTCGGACATCCCAGAGACCCAGTACTTC. Translated, it gives CAWSSDIPETQYF.

The chain links TRBV18 to TRBJ1-4; possible D gene TRBD1, 6 bases. This CDR3 contains 13 residues. Germline CDR1 is KGHSH and CDR2 is LQKENI. V was cut by 2 bases and J by 6 bases, with 7 bases left in between. CDR3 DNA: TGTGCCAGCTCACCAGGGGGCGATGAAAAACTGTTTTTT. Its protein is CASSPGGDEKLFF.

The rearrangement joins TRBV7-8 to TRBJ2-7; 8 bases agree with TRBD1. Looked up from germline, CDR1 is SGHVS and CDR2 is FQNEAQ. V lost 4 bases and J lost 3; bases outside the gene matches: 5. The CDR3 is 14 amino acids. The CDR3 spells CASSSRQGHYEQYF. The CDR3 DNA reads TGTGCCAGCAGCTCGAGACAGGGGCACTACGAGCAGTACTTC.

The chain uses TRBV5-1 and TRBJ2-3, with 12 bases matching TRBD2. Germline loops: CDR1 SGHRS, CDR2 YFSETQ. J lost 4 bases, V lost 5 bases, and 8 bases had no gene match. The CDR3 length is 16 residues. DNA of the CDR3: TGCGCCAGCAGTTCGACTAGCGGGAGCATCGCAGATACGCAGTATTTT. Residues: CASSSTSGSIADTQYF. Variable domain in full (rest from reference TRBV5-1 and TRBJ2-3): KAGVTQTPRYLIKTRGQQVTLSCSPISGHRSVSWYQQTPGQGLQFLFEYFSETQRNKGNFPGRFSGRQFSNSRSEMNVSTLELGDSALYLCASSSTSGSIADTQYFGPGTRLTVL.

The V gene is TRBV7-2, the J gene TRBJ1-5; TRBD1 matches at 9 bases. The germline gives CDR1 SGHTA, CDR2 FQGNSA. This CDR3 has 13 amino acids. Trimming removed 8 bases from V and 1 base from J; junction bases left unmatched: 0. The chain's CDR3 is CASGTGSNQPQHF. In DNA, the CDR3 is TGTGCCAGCGGGACAGGGAGCAATCAGCCCCAGCATTTT.

The rearrangement joins TRBV18 to TRBJ1-1; D unclear. The CDR3 loop spans 14 amino acids. CDR1 KGHSH and CDR2 LQKENI come from the germline V gene. V was trimmed by 2 bases and J by 0 bases, leaving 7 bases between them. This chain's CDR3 is CASSPARLNTEAFF. The CDR3, as DNA: TGTGCCAGCTCACCAGCCCGGTTGAACACTGAAGCTTTCTTT.